Here is one T cell receptor beta chain with its context. Its antigen is undetermined. If patients had other autoimmune diseases, uncontrolled infections, pregnancy or lactation, they were excluded. RNA served as the template for amplifying TCR beta CDR3 regions. HTBI primers served in a first-round RT-PCR, which a second-round multiplex PCR followed. Using its own MiXCR run on the multiplex PCR reads, TCRdb lists one record per CDR3 protein. The sample lists around 520,000 distinct CDR3 sequences; roughly 40% were seen once. The data were obtained in a study of Graves' ophthalmopathy and Graves' hyperthyroidism. Study outcomes and limitations: Blood repertoires reportedly contained most expanded thyroid clonotypes above 0.001 frequency. A 13-signature model separated ophthalmopathy from stable hyperthyroidism, reaching 85% to 90% sensitivity and roughly 82% specificity cross-validated. Ophthalmopathy progression was predicted with 55% to 71% sensitivity and approximately 72% specificity.

The sequenced material came from peripheral blood or thyroid tissue (not recorded which). The source is an adult man with Graves' hyperthyroidism.

CDR3 sequence reads: CASSGGTNIAGEQYF. The CDR3 DNA sequence: TGTGCCAGCAGCGGCGGGACTAACATCGCCGGGGAGCAGTACTTC. J is TRBJ2-7 and V is TRBV9; 7 positions agree with TRBD2. Germline values: CDR1 SGDLS, CDR2 YYNGEE. The V segment lost 3 bases and the J segment 7 bases; nucleotides outside the gene matches: 13. The length of the CDR3 is 15 residues.